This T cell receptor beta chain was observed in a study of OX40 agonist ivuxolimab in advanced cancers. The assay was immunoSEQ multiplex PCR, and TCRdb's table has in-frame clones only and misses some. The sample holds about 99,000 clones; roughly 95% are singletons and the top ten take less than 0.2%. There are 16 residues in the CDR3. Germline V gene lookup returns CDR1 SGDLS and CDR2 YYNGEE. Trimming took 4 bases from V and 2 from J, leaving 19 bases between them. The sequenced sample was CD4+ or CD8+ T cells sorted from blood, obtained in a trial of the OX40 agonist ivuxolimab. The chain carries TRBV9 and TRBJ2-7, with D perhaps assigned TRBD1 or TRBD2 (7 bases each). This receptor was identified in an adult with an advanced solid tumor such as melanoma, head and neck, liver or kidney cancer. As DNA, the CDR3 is TGTGCCAGCAGCCTAGAGGGGAGGGGGCAGACCTACGAGCAGTACTTC. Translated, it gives CASSLEGRGQTYEQYF.